A selection of T cell receptor beta chains follows, all from one sample in a study of blood T cell repertoires in COVID-19. The method was immunoSEQ multiplex PCR; TCRdb's version includes in-frame clones alone and lacks a portion of them. This sample yields 170,000 or so clones, of which approximately 87% are seen a single time; about 1% belongs to the top ten. The specimen sequenced was peripheral blood. These receptors were obtained from a woman between 18 and 29 years old who had recovered from COVID-19. The CDR3 runs from the conserved cysteine through the conserved F or W. Fields, in order: V gene, D gene, clone size, J gene, CDR3 DNA, CDR3 protein. The D gene is left open where the match is weak. Size values are once, few and many counts, or a class for expanded clones, and some rows have none.

TRBV3-1/TRBV3-2	TRBD2	-	TRBJ2-1	TGTGCCAGCAGCCAAGGTCGGCTAGCGGGGCGGGATGAGCAGTTCTTC	CASSQGRLAGRDEQFF
TRBV19	-	few	TRBJ2-1	TGTGCCAGTAGAGGAACGGGTTTGGGCAATGAGCAGTTCTTC	CASRGTGLGNEQFF
TRBV24-1	TRBD2	once	TRBJ2-5	TGTGCCACCAGTGACAACTGGACTAGCGGGAAGGAGACCCAGTACTTC	CATSDNWTSGKETQYF
TRBV6-2/TRBV6-3	TRBD1	-	TRBJ2-3	TGTGCCAGCAGTTATCTCTGGACAGGGTCCCGCACAGATACGCAGTATTTT	CASSYLWTGSRTDTQYF
TRBV20-1	-	-	TRBJ1-1	TGCAGTGCTAGTTCTGGGGCAAACACTGAAGCTTTCTTT	CSASSGANTEAFF
TRBV10-1	-	-	TRBJ1-1	TGCGCCACCCCCCAAGAGGGGGGGGACACTGAAGCTTTCTTT	CATPQEGGDTEAFF
TRBV11-3	TRBD1	-	TRBJ1-1	TGTGCCAGCAGCCCCAGACAGGGGATGAGAGCTTTCTTT	CASSPRQGMRAFF
TRBV18	TRBD2	-	TRBJ2-7	TGTGCCAGCTCACCCCTAGGAGCGGGGGGGCCCTACGAGCAGTACTTC	CASSPLGAGGPYEQYF
TRBV6-1	TRBD2	-	TRBJ2-1	TGTGCCAGCAGTGAAGTCCCCGGGACTAGCGGGACCCATGAGCAGTTCTTC	CASSEVPGTSGTHEQFF
TRBV2	-	many	TRBJ1-5	TGTGCCAGCAGGGTGGAGAGGGATCAGCCCCAGCATTTT	CASRVERDQPQHF
TRBV25-1	-	-	TRBJ2-5	TGTGCCAGCAGTGAACCGTATCTAAGATGGGAGACCCAGTACTTC	CASSEPYLRWETQYF